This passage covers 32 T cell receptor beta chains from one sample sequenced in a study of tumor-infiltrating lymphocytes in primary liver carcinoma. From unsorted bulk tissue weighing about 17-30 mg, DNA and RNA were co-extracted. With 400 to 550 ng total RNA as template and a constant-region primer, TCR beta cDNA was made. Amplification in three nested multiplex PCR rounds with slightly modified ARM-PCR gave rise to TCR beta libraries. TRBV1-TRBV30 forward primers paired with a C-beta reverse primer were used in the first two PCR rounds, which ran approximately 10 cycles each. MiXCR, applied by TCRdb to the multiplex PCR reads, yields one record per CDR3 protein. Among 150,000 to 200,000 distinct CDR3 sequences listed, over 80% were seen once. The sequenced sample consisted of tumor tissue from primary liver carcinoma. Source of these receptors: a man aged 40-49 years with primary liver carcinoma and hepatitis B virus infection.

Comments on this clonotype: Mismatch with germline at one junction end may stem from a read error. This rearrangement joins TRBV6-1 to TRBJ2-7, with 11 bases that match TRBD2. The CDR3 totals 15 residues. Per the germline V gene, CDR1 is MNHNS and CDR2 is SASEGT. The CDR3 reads CASSTGTSGSYERFF. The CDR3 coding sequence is TGTGCCAGCAGTACCGGGACTAGCGGCTCCTACGAGCGGTTCTTC.

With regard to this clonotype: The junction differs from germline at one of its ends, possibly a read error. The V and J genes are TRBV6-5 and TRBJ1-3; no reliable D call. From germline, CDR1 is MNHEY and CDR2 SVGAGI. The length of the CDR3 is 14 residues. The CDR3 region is CASRPKVSGSTIYF. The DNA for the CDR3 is TGTGCCAGTAGGCCCAAAGTCTCTGGAAGCACCATATATTTT.

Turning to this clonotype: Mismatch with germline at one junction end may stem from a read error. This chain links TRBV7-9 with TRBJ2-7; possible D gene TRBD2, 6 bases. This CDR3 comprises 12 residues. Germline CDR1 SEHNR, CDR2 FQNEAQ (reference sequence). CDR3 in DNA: TGTGCCAGCAGCTTAGACGGGGGAGAGCATTACTTC. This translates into CASSLDGGEHYF. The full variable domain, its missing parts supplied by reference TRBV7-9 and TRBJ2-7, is DTGVSQNPRHKITKRGQNVTFRCDPISEHNRLYWYRQTLGQGPEFLTYFQNEAQLEKSRLLSDRFSAERPKGSFSTLEIQRTEQGDSAMYLCASSLDGGEHYFGPGTRLTVT.

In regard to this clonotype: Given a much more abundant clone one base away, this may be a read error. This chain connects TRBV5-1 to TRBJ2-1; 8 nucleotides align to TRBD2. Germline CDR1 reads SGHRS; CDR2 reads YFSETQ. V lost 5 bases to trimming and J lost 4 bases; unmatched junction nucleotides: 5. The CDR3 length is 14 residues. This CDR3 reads CASRAAGGYNEQFF. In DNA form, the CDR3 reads TGCGCCAGCAGAGCTGCGGGAGGTTACAATGAGCAGTTCTTC.

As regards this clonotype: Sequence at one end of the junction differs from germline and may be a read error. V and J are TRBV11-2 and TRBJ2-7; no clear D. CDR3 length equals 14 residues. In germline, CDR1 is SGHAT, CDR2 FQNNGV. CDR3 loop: CASSSNTNSYYQYF. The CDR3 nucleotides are TGTGCCAGCAGCTCTAACACGAACTCCTACTATCAGTATTTC.

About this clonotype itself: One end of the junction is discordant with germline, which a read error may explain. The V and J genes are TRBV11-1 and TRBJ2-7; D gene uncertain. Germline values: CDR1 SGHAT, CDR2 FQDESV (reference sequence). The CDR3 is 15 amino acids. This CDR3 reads CACSLSRVSYYEQYF. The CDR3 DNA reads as TGTGCCTGCAGCTTATCCCGGGTCTCCTACTACGAGCAGTACTTC.

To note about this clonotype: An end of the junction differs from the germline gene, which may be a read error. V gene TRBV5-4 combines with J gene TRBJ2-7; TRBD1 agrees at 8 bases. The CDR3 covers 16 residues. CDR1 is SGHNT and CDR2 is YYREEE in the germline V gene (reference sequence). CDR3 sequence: CASRLGPRTGRYEQYF. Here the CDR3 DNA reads TGTGCCAGCAGATTGGGCCCCAGGACAGGGAGATACGAGCAGTACTTC.

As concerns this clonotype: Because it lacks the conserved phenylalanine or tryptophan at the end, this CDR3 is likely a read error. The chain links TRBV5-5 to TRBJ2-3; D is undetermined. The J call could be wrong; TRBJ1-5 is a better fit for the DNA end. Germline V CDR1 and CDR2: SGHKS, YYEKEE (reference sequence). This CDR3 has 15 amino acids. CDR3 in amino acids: CASSLGSSGTDTQHL. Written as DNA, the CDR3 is TGTGCCAGCAGCTTGGGGAGTAGCGGAACAGATACGCAGCATCTT.

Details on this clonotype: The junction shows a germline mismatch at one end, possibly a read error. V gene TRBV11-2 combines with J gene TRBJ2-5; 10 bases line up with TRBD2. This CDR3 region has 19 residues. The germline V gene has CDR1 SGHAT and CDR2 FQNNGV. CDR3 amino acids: CVSSFGSLLAGERRETQYF. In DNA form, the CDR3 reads TGTGTCAGCAGCTTTGGTAGCCTTCTAGCGGGAGAGCGGAGAGAGACCCAGTACTTC.

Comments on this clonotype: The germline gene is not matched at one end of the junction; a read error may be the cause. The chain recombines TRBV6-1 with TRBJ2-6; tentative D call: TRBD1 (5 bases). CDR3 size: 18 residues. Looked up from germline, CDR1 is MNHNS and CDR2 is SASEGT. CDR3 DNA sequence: TGTGCTAGCAGTGGATACAGGAGCCCTACCTCCTGGGCCAACGTCATGACTTTC. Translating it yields CASSGYRSPTSWANVMTF.

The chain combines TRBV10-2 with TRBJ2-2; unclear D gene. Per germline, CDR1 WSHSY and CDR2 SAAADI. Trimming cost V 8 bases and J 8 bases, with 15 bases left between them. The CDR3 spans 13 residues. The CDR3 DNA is TGCGCCAGCCTGGGTGGAGCCACTGGGGAGCTGTTTTTT. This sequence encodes CASLGGATGELFF.

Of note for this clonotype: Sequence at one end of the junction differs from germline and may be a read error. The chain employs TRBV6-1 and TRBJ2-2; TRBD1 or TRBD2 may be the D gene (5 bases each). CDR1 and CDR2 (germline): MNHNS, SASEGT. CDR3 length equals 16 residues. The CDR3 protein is CASSEEGVVGTGELHF. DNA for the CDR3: TGTGCCAGCAGTGAAGAAGGGGTTGTCGGGACCGGGGAGCTGCATTTT.

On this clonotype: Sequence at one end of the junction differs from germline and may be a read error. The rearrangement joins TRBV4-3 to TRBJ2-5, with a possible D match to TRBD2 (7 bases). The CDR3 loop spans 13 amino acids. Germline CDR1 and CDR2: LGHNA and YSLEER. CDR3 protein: CASSQEEGGTQFF. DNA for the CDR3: TGCGCCAGCAGCCAAGAAGAGGGGGGGACCCAATTCTTC.

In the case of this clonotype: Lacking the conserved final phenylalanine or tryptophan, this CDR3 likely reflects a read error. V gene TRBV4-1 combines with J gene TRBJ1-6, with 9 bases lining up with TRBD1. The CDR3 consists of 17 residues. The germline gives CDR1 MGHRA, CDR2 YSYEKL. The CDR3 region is CASCQDPGQGRCSPLHS. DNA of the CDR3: TGCGCCAGCTGCCAAGATCCGGGACAGGGTCGGTGTTCACCCCTCCACTCT.

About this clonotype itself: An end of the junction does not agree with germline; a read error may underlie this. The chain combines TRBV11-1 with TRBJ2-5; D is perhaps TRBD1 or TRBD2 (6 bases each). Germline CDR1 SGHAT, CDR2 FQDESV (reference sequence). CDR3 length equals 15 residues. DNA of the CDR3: TGTACCAGTACCCTCACGGGACAAGCGGGAGAGACCCAGTACTTC. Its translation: CTSTLTGQAGETQYF.

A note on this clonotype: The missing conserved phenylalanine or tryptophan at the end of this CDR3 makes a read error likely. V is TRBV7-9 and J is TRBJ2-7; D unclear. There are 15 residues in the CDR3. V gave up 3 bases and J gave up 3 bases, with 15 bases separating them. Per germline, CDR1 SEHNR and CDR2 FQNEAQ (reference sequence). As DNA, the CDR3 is TGTGCCAGCAGCTTGGACCCCCAAACCTTCTACGAGCAGTACATC. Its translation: CASSLDPQTFYEQYI.

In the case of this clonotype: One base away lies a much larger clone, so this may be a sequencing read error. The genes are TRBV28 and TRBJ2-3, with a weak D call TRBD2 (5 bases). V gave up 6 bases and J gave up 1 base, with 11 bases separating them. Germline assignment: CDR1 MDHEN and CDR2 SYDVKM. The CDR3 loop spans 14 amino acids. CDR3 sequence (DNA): TGTGCCAGCAGACATGGACTCCGCACAGATACGCAGTATTTT. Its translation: CASRHGLRTDTQYF.

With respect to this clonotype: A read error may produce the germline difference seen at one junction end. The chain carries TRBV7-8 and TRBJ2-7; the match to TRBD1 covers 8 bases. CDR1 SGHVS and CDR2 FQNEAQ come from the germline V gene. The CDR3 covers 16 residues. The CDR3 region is CASSSASSGGINEQYF. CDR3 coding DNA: TGTGCCAGTAGCTCCGCCTCGTCAGGGGGCATCAACGAGCAGTATTTC.

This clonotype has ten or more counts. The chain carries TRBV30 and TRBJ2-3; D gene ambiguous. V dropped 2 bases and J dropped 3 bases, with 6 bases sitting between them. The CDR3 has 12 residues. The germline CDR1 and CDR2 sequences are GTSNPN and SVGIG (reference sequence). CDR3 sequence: CAWSPTTDTQYF. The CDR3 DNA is TGTGCCTGGAGTCCTACTACAGATACGCAGTATTTT.

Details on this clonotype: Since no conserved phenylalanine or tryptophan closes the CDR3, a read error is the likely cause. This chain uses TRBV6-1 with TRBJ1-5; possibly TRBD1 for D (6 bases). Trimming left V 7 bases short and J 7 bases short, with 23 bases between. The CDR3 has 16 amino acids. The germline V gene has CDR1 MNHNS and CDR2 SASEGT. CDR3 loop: CASIVITVPQGQPQHL. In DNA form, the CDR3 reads TGTGCCAGCATTGTCATTACAGTGCCCCAGGGGCAGCCCCAGCATCTT.

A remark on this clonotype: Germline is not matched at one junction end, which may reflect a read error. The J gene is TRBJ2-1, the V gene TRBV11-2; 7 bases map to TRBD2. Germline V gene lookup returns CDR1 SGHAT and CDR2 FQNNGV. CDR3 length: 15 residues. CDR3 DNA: TGTGCCAGCAACTTAGGCTCGGGAGGATGGGGTAAGCAGTTCTTC. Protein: CASNLGSGGWGKQFF.

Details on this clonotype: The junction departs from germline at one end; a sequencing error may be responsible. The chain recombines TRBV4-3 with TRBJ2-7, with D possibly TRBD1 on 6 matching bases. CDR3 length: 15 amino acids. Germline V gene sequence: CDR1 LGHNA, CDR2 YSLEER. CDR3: CASSLEGTTAYEHYF. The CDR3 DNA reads TGCGCCAGCAGCCTCGAAGGGACAACAGCTTACGAGCACTACTTT.

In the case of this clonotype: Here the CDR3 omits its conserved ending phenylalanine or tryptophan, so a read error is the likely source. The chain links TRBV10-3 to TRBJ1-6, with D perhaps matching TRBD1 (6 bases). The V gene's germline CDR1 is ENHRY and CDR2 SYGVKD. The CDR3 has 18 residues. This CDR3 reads CANSGASGGASYNSPLHL. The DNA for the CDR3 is TGTGCCAACAGTGGGGCGAGCGGGGGCGCGTCTTATAATTCACCCCTCCACTTA.

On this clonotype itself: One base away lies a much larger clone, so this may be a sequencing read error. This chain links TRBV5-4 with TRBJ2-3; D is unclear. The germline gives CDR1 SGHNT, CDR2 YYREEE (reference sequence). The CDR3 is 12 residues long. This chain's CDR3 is CVSSLEGDTQYF. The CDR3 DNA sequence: TGTGTCAGCAGCTTGGAAGGAGATACGCAGTATTTT.

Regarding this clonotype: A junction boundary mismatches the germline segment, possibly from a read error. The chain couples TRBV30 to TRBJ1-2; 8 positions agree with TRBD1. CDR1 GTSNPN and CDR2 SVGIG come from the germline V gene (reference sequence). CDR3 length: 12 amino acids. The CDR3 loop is CPWTWDRLSYTF. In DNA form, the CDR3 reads TGTCCCTGGACCTGGGACAGGCTCAGCTACACATTC.

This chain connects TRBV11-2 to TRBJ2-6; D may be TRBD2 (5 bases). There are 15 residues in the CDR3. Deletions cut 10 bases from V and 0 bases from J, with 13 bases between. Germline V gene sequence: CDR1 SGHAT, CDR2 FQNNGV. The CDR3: CATQRPCSGANVLTF. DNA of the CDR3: TGTGCCACTCAGCGGCCATGCTCTGGGGCCAACGTCCTGACTTTC.

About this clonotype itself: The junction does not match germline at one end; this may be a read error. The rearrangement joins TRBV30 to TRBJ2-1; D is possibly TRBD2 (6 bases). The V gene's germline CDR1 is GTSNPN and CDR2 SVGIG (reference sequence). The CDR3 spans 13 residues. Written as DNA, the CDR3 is TGTGCCTGGATCAAGCGGGCCTACATTGAGCAGTTCTTC. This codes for CAWIKRAYIEQFF.

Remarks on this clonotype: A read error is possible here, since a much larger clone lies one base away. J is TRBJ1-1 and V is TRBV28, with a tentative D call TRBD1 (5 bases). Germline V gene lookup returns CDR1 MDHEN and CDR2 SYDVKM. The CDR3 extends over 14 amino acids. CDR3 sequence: CASSLGGKNAEAFF. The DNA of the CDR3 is TGTGCCAGCAGTTTAGGGGGAAAGAACGCTGAAGCTTTCTTT.

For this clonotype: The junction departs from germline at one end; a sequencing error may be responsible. The CDR3 nucleotides read TGTGTCAGCAGCTTGCAAGCGGGACTCGCGAACATTCAGTACTTC. It specifies CVSSLQAGLANIQYF. The J gene is TRBJ2-4, the V gene TRBV5-6; TRBD2 matches 7 bases. Germline V gene lookup returns CDR1 SGHDT and CDR2 YYEEEE. CDR3 length: 15 amino acids.

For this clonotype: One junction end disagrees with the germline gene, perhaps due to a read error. CDR3 sequence: CASSSGGPNRDKQYF. The CDR3 coding sequence is TGTGCCAGCAGCTCGGGGGGCCCGAACAGGGATAAGCAGTATTTT. The chain employs TRBV5-4 and TRBJ2-3; TRBD2 might be the D (7 bases). The CDR3 is 15 amino acids. CDR1 SGHNT and CDR2 YYREEE come from the germline V gene (reference sequence).

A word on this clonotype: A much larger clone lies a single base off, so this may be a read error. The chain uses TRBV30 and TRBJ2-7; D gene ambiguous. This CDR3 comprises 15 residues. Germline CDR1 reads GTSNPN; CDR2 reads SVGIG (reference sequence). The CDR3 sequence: CAWSPPRPGSCEQYF. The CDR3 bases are TGTGCCTGGAGTCCTCCTCGACCTGGATCCTGCGAGCAGTACTTC.

CDR3 in amino acids: CASILAGLWGNYEQYF. For the CDR3, the DNA is TGTGCCAGCATTTTAGCAGGGTTGTGGGGGAACTACGAGCAGTACTTC. The rearrangement uses TRBV7-9 and TRBJ2-7, with D possibly called TRBD1 or TRBD2 (5 bases each). V was shortened by 7 bases and J by 3 bases, with 22 bases between the two germline ends. Germline loops: CDR1 SEHNR, CDR2 FQNEAQ (reference sequence). The CDR3 runs 16 residues.